This T cell receptor (beta chain) stems from a study of cytomegalovirus exposure and HLA in healthy donors. Broader study findings: Reported findings show TCR beta sequences accurately forecast HLA-A and HLA-B alleles in most subjects.

Researchers ran the PCR with 60 Vbeta and 13 Jbeta primers. Measured with immunoSEQ multiplex PCR; TCRdb has only the in-frame clones, and not every one. The table records over 95,000 clones, over 65% of them present only once. Details on this clone: Its antigen is still unknown. An end of the junction differs from the germline gene, which may be a read error.

This CDR3 has 13 residues. Germline loops: CDR1 SSHAT, CDR2 FNYEAQ (reference sequence). Source material: PBMCs. The genes are TRBV7-7 and TRBJ1-1; the match to TRBD1 covers 7 bases. This clonotype was sampled from a woman between 40 and 55 years old in good health and CMV-seropositive. CDR3 sequence (DNA): TGTGCTAGCAGCTTAGGGGACAGCACTGAAGCTTTCTTT. It codes for CASSLGDSTEAFF.